Listed below are T cell receptor beta chains from one sample, sequenced in a study of T cells expressing NK-cell markers. TCRdb re-called the 5' RACE reads and shows each CDR3 protein once, DNA omitted. This listing includes 350,000 to 400,000 distinct CDR3 sequences. The sample consisted of blood T cells: a sorted CD56 or NKG2C T cell subset, CD4+ or CD8+ T cells, or bulk PBMC T cells (not recorded which). The source of these receptors is a woman aged 45-60 years in good health. CDR3s include the opening cysteine and the closing phenylalanine or tryptophan. Fields, in order: J gene, V gene, CDR3 protein.

TRBJ2-5	TRBV6-1	CASSEWGSLGVGTQYF
TRBJ1-4	TRBV12-3/TRBV12-4	CASSRYGDRTTNEKLFF
TRBJ1-4	TRBV20-1	CSVRGAATNEKLFF
TRBJ2-1	TRBV25-1	CASSEGGSPYNEQFF
TRBJ1-1	TRBV19	CASSMKGRTEAFF
TRBJ2-1	TRBV4-1	CASGMPSGREQFF
TRBJ2-3	TRBV19	CASSIGRLPQYF
TRBJ2-1	TRBV11-1	CASSLENTGDEQFF
TRBJ1-5	TRBV5-6	CASSYSGMGGQPQHF
TRBJ2-7	TRBV18	CASSPRMSSYEQYF
TRBJ2-1	TRBV6-1	CASSERQGDWNEQFF
TRBJ2-1	TRBV5-4	CASSLGTNYNEQFF
TRBJ2-2	TRBV2	CASSEASPINTGELFF
TRBJ1-5	TRBV28	CASSLGRRSGEPQHF
TRBJ1-1	TRBV20-1	CSALTWDTEAFF
TRBJ2-3	TRBV6-5	CASRPRSGKDTQYF
TRBJ2-7	TRBV6-6	CASSPETYEQYF
TRBJ1-1	TRBV5-1	CASSTWTGDPSGAFF
TRBJ2-5	TRBV10-3	CAISPSTGGPEETQYF
TRBJ1-4	TRBV9	CASSLTGRGEKLFF
TRBJ2-5	TRBV4-1	CASSQRLAGDTQYF
TRBJ2-5	TRBV5-1	CASSLTSPQETQYF